What follows describes a single T cell receptor beta chain. Its target is not known. This sample is part of a study of CD8+ T cells in alopecia areata. General study findings and limits: It was lesional scalp, especially alopecia totalis/universalis, that showed higher clonality than normal scalp. Both scalp clonality and the expanded CD8+ clones among the top 100 showed a significant decrease with tofacitinib. Among patients, TCR sharing was less clear than in mice, a difference possibly due in part to HLA diversity in the patient population.

Regarding treatment: oral pan-JAK inhibitor, 5-10 mg twice daily. In alopecia areata patients, both lesional scalp punch biopsies and peripheral blood were collected. Reverse transcription of extracted RNA yielded cDNA, which provided the sequencing template. Sequencing used immunoSEQ multiplex PCR; TCRdb keeps in-frame clones, though not all of them. This table holds under 200,000 clones, approximately 60% found once. Looked up from germline, CDR1 is MNHEY and CDR2 is SVGAGI. The CDR3 contains 14 residues. The trim removed 5 bases at V and 10 bases at J, leaving 10 bases unmatched. The material was CD4+ T cells sorted from blood, obtained at week 24, from a patient treated with tofacitinib. The chain links TRBV6-5 to TRBJ2-1; 8 bases are a match to TRBD1. This clonotype was obtained from a human donor with alopecia areata. CDR3 amino acids: CASSASGGAEEQFF. The CDR3 region has the DNA TGTGCCAGCAGTGCATCAGGGGGCGCGGAGGAGCAGTTCTTC.